This T cell receptor (beta chain) was sequenced for a study of T-cell reconstitution after alpha-beta-depleted transplantation in children. Whole-study results and caveats: Several hundred graft clones that had expanded were reportedly the source of alpha-beta T cells about two months after transplant.

The sample holds a few counts of this clonotype. Its antigen is as yet unknown. During its preparation, the TCRbeta library received unique molecular identifiers. TCRdb re-derived calls from the PCR reads in MiXCR, one entry per CDR3 protein. The sample lists around 300,000 distinct CDR3 sequences; around 25% were seen once. The CDR3 consists of 18 residues. V dropped 3 bases and J dropped 6; count of bases not matched to a gene: 17. Germline assignment: CDR1 SGHDT and CDR2 YYEEEE. The specimen comprised PBMCs, mostly from graft donor cells, sampled 180 days after TCRalphabeta/CD19-depleted stem cell transplant. The clonotype comes from a male patient younger than 18 who had a stem cell transplant for acute lymphoblastic leukemia, so the T cells may come from the graft donor. This rearrangement joins TRBV5-6 to TRBJ1-1; 10 nucleotides align to TRBD1. The CDR3 DNA reads TGTGCCAGCAGCTCACCGGGACAGGGGCAGGTAGGGAGGTCTGAAGCTTTCTTT. Its translation is CASSSPGQGQVGRSEAFF.